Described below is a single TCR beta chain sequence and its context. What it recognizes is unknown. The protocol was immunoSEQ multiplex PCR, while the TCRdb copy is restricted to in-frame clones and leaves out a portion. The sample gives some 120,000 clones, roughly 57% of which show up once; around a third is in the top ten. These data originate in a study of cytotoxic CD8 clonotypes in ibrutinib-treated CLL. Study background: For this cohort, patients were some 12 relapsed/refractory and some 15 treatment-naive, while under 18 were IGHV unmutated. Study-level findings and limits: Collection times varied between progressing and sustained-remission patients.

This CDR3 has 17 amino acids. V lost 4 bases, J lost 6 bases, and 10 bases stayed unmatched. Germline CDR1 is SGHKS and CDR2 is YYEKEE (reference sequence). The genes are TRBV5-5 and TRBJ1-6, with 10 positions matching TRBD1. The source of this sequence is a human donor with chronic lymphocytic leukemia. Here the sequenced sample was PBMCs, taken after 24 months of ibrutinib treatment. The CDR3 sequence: CASSAGTGVSANSPLHF. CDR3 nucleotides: TGTGCCAGCAGCGCCGGGACAGGGGTTTCAGCTAATTCACCCCTCCACTTT. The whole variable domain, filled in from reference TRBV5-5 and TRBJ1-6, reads DAGVTQSPTHLIKTRGQQVTLRCSPISGHKSVSWYQQVLGQGPQFIFQYYEKEERGRGNFPDRFSARQFPNYSSELNVNALLLGDSALYLCASSAGTGVSANSPLHFGNGTRLTVT.